A single sample is the source of the 12 T cell receptor beta chains below, sequenced in a study of beta chain features in type 1 diabetes. Whole-study results and caveats: The study found moderately but significantly shorter TCRB CDR3s in all four CD4+ subsets of Type 1 diabetes patients.

As every portion of the isolated RNA was reverse transcribed, the sequencing read expressed TCRB transcripts. TCRdb's copy holds only in-frame clones and misses some; the assay was immunoSEQ multiplex PCR. The table has a few hundred thousand clones, around 12% seen once. Antigen specificity for these receptors is unknown. What was sequenced was naive CD4+ T cells from blood. These receptors were collected from a woman between 18 and 29 years old with type 1 diabetes.

The chain joins TRBV30 to TRBJ1-5; D not resolved. The CDR3 has 13 residues. Between the trimmed V and J ends, which lost 5 bases and 7 bases, there was a span of 15 bases. Germline values: CDR1 GTSNPN, CDR2 SVGIG (reference sequence). CDR3 residues: CAWARGGSQPQHF. CDR3 DNA sequence: TGTGCCTGGGCACGTGGTGGGAGCCAGCCCCAGCATTTT.

V gene TRBV29-1 combines with J gene TRBJ1-1; tentative D call: TRBD1 (5 bases). The CDR3 has 12 residues. V was pared by 7 bases and J by 4 bases, with 13 bases between. Looked up from germline, CDR1 is SQVTM and CDR2 is ANQGSEA. CDR3: CSASDSATEAFF. In nucleotides, the CDR3 is TGCAGCGCCTCTGACAGCGCCACTGAAGCTTTCTTT. The variable domain in full, with the rest retrieved from reference TRBV29-1 and TRBJ1-1, is SAVISQKPSRDICQRGTSLTIQCQVDSQVTMMFWYRQQPGQSLTLIATANQGSEATYESGFVIDKFPISRPNLTFSTLTVSNMSPEDSSIYLCSASDSATEAFFGQGTRLTVV.

CDR3 sequence reads: CASSLAGRTGGGGYGYTF. CDR3 nucleotide sequence: TGTGCCAGCAGCTTAGCGGGTAGGACAGGCGGCGGAGGCTATGGCTACACCTTC. J is TRBJ1-2 and V is TRBV7-9, with TRBD1 identical over 7 bases. Germline V gene sequence: CDR1 SEHNR, CDR2 FQNEAQ (reference sequence). This CDR3 has 18 amino acids. Losses at the gene ends were 0 bases for V and 4 bases for J; bases not matched to a gene: 14.

V and J are TRBV13 and TRBJ2-7; maybe TRBD1 (6 bases). This CDR3 comprises 14 residues. Trimming took off 0 bases at V and 6 bases at J, with 12 bases between the two ends. From germline, CDR1 is PRHDT and CDR2 FYEKMQ (reference sequence). The CDR3 DNA follows: TGTGCCAGCAGCTTAGGGCAGGGGAAGGGCGAGCAGTACTTC. As protein: CASSLGQGKGEQYF.

J is TRBJ1-2 and V is TRBV6-5; weak D call: TRBD1 (6 bases). The CDR3 runs to 15 residues. Per germline, CDR1 MNHEY and CDR2 SVGAGI. V lost 6 bases to trimming and J lost 3 bases, with 17 bases between them. The CDR3 region is CASSRTASGDYGYTF. In DNA form, the CDR3 reads TGTGCCAGCAGCCGGACAGCATCCGGAGACTATGGCTACACCTTC.

V is TRBV19 and J is TRBJ1-4; TRBD1 matches at 7 bases. The CDR3 consists of 15 residues. The germline V gene has CDR1 LNHDA and CDR2 SQIVND (reference sequence). Trimming took 5 bases from V and 1 from J; bases not matched to a gene: 4. CDR3: CASSLWDRTNEKLFF. For the CDR3, the DNA is TGTGCCAGTAGTCTGTGGGACAGAACTAATGAAAAACTGTTTTTT.

The chain joins TRBV4-3 to TRBJ1-6, with a weak D call TRBD1 (5 bases). The germline gives CDR1 LGHNA, CDR2 YSLEER. This CDR3 has 14 amino acids. Between the trimmed V and J ends, which lost 1 base and 8 bases, there was a span of 9 bases. This CDR3 is CASSQVRGHSPLHF. CDR3 DNA: TGCGCCAGCAGCCAAGTAAGGGGCCATTCACCCCTCCACTTT.

This clone was counted between two and nine times. V is TRBV4-2 and J is TRBJ1-2; unclear D gene. The CDR3 has 13 residues. Germline V CDR1 and CDR2: LGHNA, YNFKEQ. V was trimmed by 4 bases and J by 4 bases, leaving 10 bases between them. CDR3 sequence: CASSPGSIYGYTF. The CDR3 DNA is TGTGCCAGCAGCCCCGGGTCTATCTATGGCTACACCTTC.

This chain uses TRBV7-6 with TRBJ2-7, with TRBD1 matching over 7 bases. The CDR3 sequence is 18 residues long. In germline, CDR1 is SGHVS, CDR2 FNYEAQ. After removal of 1 base from V and 1 base from J, the junction contained 13 bases not matched to a gene. DNA of the CDR3: TGTGCCAGCAGCTTAGTTGAGCCTAGGGGGCTTGGATCCTACGAGCAGTACTTC. Encoded protein: CASSLVEPRGLGSYEQYF.

The CDR3 is CSVATQGGYGYTF. CDR3 nucleotides: TGCAGCGTTGCAACCCAGGGGGGTTATGGCTACACCTTC. The chain links TRBV29-1 to TRBJ1-2, with 7 nucleotides matching TRBD1. The CDR3 is 13 residues long. The ends lost 4 bases at V and 5 bases at J; junction bases unmatched: 7. Germline V gene lookup returns CDR1 SQVTM and CDR2 ANQGSEA. The complete variable domain, with remaining parts taken from reference TRBV29-1 and TRBJ1-2, reads SAVISQKPSRDICQRGTSLTIQCQVDSQVTMMFWYRQQPGQSLTLIATANQGSEATYESGFVIDKFPISRPNLTFSTLTVSNMSPEDSSIYLCSVATQGGYGYTFGSGTRLTVV.

The chain carries TRBV18 and TRBJ2-7, with 8 bases aligning to TRBD1. From germline, CDR1 is KGHSH and CDR2 LQKENI. The V gene end was trimmed by 5 bases and the J gene end by 3 bases; junction bases not matched to a gene: 6. The CDR3 consists of 14 residues. The CDR3 bases are TGTGCCAGCTCAGCCGGACAGGGCTACTACGAGCAGTACTTC. Protein: CASSAGQGYYEQYF.

This sequence joins TRBV15 and TRBJ2-5, with 8 nucleotides matching TRBD1. The germline CDR1 and CDR2 sequences are LNHNV and YYDKDF (reference sequence). The CDR3 has 14 residues. Trimming at V came to 5 bases and at J to 5 bases, leaving 7 bases not matched to a gene. The CDR3 protein is CATSLDRAGETQYF. The CDR3 nucleotides read TGTGCCACCAGCCTGGACAGGGCCGGGGAGACCCAGTACTTC.